One T cell receptor beta chain is described in this entry. Its target is not known. This sample was taken from a study of blood T cell dynamics during melanoma immunotherapy. Sample time point: pre-treatment baseline. Produced via immunoSEQ multiplex PCR; TCRdb's table is partial and in-frame only. In the table there are over 4,500 clones, 85% to 90% of which are singletons. The CDR3 runs 16 residues. The V and J ends lost 4 bases and 6 bases, in that order; junction bases with no gene match: 10. Germline assignment: CDR1 LNHDA and CDR2 SQIVND (reference sequence). Study-level findings and limits: PBMC repertoires of eventual disease-control patients split at W3 into clonality or diversity gains.

The TCR comes from a human donor with melanoma. The gene calls are TRBV19 and TRBJ2-3, with 10 bases aligning to TRBD2. The sample here was blood, taken from a patient treated with checkpoint blockade. The CDR3 sequence is CASSSYLAGGTDTQYF. DNA for the CDR3: TGTGCCAGTAGTAGCTACTTAGCGGGAGGTACGGATACGCAGTATTTT.